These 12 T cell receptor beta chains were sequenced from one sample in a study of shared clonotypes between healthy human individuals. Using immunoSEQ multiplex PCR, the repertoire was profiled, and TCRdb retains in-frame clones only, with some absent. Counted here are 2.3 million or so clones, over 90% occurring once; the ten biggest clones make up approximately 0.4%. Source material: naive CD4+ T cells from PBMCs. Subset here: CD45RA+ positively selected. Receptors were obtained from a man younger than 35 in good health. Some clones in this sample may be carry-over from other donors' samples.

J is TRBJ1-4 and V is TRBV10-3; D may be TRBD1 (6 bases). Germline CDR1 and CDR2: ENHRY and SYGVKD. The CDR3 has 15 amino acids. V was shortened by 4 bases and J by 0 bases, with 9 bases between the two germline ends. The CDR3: CAISARQATNEKLFF. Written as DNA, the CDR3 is TGTGCCATCAGTGCGAGACAGGCAACTAATGAAAAACTGTTTTTT.

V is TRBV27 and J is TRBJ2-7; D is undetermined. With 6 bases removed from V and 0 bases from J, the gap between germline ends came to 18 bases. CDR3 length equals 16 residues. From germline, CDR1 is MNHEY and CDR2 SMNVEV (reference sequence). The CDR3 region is CASSPDGGRPSYEQYF. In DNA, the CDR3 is TGTGCCAGCAGCCCGGACGGCGGTAGGCCCTCCTACGAGCAGTACTTC.

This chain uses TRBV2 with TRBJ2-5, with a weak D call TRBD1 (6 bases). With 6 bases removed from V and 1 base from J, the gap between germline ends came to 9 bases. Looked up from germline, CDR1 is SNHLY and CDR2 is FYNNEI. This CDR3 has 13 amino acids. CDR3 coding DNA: TGTGCCAGCAGGACAGGAAGCCAAGAGACCCAGTACTTC. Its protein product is CASRTGSQETQYF.

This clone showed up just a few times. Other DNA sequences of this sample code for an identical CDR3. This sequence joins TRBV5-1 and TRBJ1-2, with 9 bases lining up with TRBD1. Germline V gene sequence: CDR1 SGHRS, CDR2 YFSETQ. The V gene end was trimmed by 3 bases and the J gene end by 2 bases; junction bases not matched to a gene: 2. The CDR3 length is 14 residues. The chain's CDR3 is CASSSGQGNYGYTF. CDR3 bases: TGCGCCAGCAGCTCCGGACAGGGGAACTATGGCTACACCTTC. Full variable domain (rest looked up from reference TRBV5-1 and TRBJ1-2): KAGVTQTPRYLIKTRGQQVTLSCSPISGHRSVSWYQQTPGQGLQFLFEYFSETQRNKGNFPGRFSGRQFSNSRSEMNVSTLELGDSALYLCASSSGQGNYGYTFGSGTRLTVV.

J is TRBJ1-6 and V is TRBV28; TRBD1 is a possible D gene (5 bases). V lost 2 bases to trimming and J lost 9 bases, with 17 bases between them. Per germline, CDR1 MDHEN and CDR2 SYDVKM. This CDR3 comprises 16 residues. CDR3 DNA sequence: TGTGCCAGCAGTTTACCCAGGGTCATGGGAGCTTCACCCCTCCACTTT. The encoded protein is CASSLPRVMGASPLHF.

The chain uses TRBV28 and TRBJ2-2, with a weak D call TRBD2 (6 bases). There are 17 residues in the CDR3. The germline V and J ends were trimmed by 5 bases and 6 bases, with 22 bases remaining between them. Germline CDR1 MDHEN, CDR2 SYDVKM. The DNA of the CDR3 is TGTGCCAGCAGTCTACATCCTAGCTTCGGGAGCCCCGGGGAGCTGTTTTTT. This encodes CASSLHPSFGSPGELFF.

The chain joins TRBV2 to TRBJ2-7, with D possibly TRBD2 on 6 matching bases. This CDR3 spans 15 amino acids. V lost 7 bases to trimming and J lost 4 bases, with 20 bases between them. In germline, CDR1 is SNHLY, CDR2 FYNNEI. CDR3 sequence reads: CASTPQRRRVYEQYF. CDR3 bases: TGTGCCAGCACCCCCCAACGCAGGAGGGTATACGAGCAGTACTTC.

The CDR3 DNA sequence: TGTGCCAGCAGCTTACAGCGGGAGGGCTGGGGGGAGACCCAGTACTTC. This gives the protein CASSLQREGWGETQYF. The rearrangement uses TRBV7-2 and TRBJ2-5; 10 bases fit TRBD2. The germline gives CDR1 SGHTA, CDR2 FQGNSA. Losses at the gene ends were 2 bases for V and 5 bases for J; bases not matched to a gene: 8. This CDR3 is 16 amino acids long.

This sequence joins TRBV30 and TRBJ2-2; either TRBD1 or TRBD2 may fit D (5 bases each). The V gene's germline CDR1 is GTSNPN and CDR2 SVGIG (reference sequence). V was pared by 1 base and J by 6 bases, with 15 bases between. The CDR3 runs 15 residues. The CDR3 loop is CAWSALSLGAGELFF. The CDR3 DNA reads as TGTGCCTGGAGTGCATTGAGTTTGGGGGCCGGGGAGCTGTTTTTT.

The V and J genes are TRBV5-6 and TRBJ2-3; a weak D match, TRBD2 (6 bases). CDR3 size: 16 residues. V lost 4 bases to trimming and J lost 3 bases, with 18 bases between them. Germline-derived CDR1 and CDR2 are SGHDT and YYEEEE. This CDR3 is CASSAGWQGKTDTQYF. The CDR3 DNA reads TGTGCCAGCAGCGCGGGGTGGCAAGGGAAGACAGATACGCAGTATTTT.

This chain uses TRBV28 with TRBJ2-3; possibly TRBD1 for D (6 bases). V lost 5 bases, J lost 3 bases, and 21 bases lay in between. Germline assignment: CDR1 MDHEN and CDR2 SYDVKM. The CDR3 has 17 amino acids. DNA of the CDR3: TGTGCCAGCAGTGAACTTCCACAGGGTGGGTGGACAGATACGCAGTATTTT. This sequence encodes CASSELPQGGWTDTQYF. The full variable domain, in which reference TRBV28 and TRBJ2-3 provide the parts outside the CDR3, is DVKVTQSSRYLVKRTGEKVFLECVQDMDHENMFWYRQDPGLGLRLIYFSYDVKMKEKGDIPEGYSVSREKKERFSLILESASTNQTSMYLCASSELPQGGWTDTQYFGPGTRLTVL.

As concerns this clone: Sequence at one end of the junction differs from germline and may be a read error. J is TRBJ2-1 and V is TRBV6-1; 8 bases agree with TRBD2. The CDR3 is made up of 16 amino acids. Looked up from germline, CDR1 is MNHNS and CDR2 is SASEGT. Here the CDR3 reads CASSQAGLAPYNEQFF. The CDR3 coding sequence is TGTGCCAGCAGTCAAGCCGGACTAGCACCCTACAATGAGCAGTTCTTC.